The clone carrying this TCR beta chain was seen a few times. One end of the junction fails to match germline, which may point to a read error. This entry is derived from a study of T cells after yellow fever vaccination. Germline V lookup: CDR1 WSHSY, CDR2 SAAADI. The CDR3 is 12 amino acids. MiXCR, run by TCRdb on the 5' RACE reads, gives a single entry per CDR3 protein. This repertoire shows some 420,000 distinct CDR3 sequences, around a sixth found once; its top ten account for about 18%. Source: PBMCs, taken before the yellow fever booster vaccination. The clonotype comes from a man between 18 and 35 years old who received the YFV17D yellow fever vaccine. V and J are TRBV10-2 and TRBJ2-1; D is uncertain. The chain's CDR3 is CASSETGWSHLF. CDR3 nucleotide sequence: TGCGCCAGCAGTGAAACCGGATGGTCTCACCTCTTC.